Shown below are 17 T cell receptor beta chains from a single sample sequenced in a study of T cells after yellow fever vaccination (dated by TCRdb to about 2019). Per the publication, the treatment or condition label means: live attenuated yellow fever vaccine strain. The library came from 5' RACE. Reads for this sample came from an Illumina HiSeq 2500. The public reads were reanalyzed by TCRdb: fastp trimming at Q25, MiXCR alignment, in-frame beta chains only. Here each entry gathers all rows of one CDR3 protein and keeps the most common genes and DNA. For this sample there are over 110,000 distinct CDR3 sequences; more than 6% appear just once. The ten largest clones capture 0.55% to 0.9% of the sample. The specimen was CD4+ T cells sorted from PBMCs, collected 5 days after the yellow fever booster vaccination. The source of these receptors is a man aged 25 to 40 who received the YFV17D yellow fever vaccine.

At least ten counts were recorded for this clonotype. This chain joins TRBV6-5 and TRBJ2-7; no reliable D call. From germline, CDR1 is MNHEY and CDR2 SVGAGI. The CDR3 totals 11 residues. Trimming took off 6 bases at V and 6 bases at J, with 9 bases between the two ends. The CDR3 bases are TGTGCCAGCAGCAAAGGTGGCGAGCAGTACTTC. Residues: CASSKGGEQYF.

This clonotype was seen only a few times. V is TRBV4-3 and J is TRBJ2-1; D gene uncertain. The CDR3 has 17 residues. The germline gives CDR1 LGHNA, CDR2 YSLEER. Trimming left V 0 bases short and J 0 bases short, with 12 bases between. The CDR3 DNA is TGCGCCAGCAGCCAAGAAACCCCGGGCTTCTCCTACAATGAGCAGTTCTTC. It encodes CASSQETPGFSYNEQFF.

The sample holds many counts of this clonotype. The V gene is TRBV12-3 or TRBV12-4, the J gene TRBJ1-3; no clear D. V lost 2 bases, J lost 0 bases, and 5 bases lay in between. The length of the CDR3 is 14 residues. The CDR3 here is CASSLKLSGNTIYF. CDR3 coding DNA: TGTGCCAGCAGTTTAAAACTCTCTGGAAACACCATATATTTT.

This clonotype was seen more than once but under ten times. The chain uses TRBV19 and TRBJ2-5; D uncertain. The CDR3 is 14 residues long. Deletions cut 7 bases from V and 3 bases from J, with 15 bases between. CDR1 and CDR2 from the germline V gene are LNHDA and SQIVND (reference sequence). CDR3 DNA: TGTGCCAGTACATCCGTCGCGTTTAAAGAGACCCAGTACTTC. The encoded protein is CASTSVAFKETQYF.

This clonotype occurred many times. CDR3 residues: CASSFAGETQYF. The CDR3, as DNA: TGTGCCAGCAGCTTCGCTGGGGAGACCCAGTACTTC. The chain joins TRBV7-2 to TRBJ2-5; D remains ambiguous. The CDR3 is 12 amino acids. The V and J ends lost 3 bases and 5 bases respectively, with 7 bases between them. Germline V gene data show CDR1 as SGHTA and CDR2 as FQGNSA.

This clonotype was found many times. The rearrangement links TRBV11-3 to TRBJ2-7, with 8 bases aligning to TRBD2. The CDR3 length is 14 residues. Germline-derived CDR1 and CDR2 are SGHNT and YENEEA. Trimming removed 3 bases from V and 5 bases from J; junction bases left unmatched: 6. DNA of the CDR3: TGTGCCAGCAGCTTCGCGGGACTAGAGGACGAGCAGTACTTC. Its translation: CASSFAGLEDEQYF.

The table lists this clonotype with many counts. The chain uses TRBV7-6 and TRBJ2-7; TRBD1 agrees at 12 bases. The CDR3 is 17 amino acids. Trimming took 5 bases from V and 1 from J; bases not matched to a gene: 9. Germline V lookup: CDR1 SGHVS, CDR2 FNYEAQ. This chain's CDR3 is CASSLVGQGAFSYEQYF. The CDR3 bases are TGTGCCAGCAGCCTTGTGGGACAGGGGGCCTTTTCCTACGAGCAGTACTTC.

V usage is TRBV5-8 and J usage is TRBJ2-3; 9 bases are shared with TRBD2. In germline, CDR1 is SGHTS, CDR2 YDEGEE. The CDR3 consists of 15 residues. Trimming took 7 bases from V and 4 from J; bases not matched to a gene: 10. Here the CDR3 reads CASGTGLAGPDTQYF. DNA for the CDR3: TGTGCCAGCGGGACGGGGCTAGCGGGACCAGATACGCAGTATTTT.

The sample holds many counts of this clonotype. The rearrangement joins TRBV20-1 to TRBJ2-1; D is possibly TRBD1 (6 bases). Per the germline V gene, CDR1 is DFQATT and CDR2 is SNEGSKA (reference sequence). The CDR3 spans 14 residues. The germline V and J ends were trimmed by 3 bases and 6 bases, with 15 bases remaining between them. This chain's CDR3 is CSASSTRGINEQFF. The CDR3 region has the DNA TGCAGTGCTAGCTCGACAAGGGGGATCAATGAGCAGTTCTTC.

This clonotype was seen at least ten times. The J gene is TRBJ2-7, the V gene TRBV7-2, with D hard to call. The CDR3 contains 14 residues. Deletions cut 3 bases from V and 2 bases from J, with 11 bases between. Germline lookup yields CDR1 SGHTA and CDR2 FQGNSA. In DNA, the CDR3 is TGTGCCAGCAGCTTGCGTCCAACACCCTACGAGCAGTACTTC. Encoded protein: CASSLRPTPYEQYF. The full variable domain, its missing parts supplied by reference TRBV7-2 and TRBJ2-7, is GAGVSQSPSNKVTEKGKDVELRCDPISGHTALYWYRQSLGQGLEFLIYFQGNSAPDKSGLPSDRFSAERTGGSVSTLTIQRTQQEDSAVYLCASSLRPTPYEQYFGPGTRLTVT.

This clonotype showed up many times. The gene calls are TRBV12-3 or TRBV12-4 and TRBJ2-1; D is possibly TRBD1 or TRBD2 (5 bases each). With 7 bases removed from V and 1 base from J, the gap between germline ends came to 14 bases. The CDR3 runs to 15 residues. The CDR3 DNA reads TGTGCCAGCACCACGGGGCGCGGGTCCTACAATGAGCAGTTCTTC. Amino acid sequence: CASTTGRGSYNEQFF.

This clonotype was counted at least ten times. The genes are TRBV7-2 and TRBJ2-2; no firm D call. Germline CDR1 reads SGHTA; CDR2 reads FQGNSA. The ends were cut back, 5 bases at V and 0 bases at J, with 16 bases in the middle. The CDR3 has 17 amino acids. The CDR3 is CASSQASLLTNTGELFF. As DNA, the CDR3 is TGTGCCAGCAGCCAGGCGAGTTTGCTGACGAACACCGGGGAGCTGTTTTTT.

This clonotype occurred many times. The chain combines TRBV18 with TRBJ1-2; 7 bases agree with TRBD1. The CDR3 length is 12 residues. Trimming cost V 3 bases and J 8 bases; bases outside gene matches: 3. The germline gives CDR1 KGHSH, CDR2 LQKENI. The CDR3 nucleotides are TGTGCCAGCTCACCCGACAGGGAAGGCTACACCTTC. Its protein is CASSPDREGYTF.

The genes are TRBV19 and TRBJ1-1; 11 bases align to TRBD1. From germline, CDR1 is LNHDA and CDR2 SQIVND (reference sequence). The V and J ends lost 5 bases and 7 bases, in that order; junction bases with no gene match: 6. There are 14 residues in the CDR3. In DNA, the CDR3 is TGTGCCAGTAGTCGGACAGGGGGCGGAGGTGAAGCTTTCTTT. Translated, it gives CASSRTGGGGEAFF.

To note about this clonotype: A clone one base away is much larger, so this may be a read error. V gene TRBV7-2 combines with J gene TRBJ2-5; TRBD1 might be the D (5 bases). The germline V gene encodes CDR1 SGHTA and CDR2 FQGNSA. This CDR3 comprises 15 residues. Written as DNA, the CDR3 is TGTGCCGGCAGCTTAGGTCCCGACAGTGCCGAGACCCAGTACTTC. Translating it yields CAGSLGPDSAETQYF.

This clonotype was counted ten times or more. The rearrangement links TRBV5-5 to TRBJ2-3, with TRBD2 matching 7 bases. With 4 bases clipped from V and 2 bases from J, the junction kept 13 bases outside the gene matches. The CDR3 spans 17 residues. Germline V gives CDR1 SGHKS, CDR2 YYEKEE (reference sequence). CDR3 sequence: CASSLKAGPANTDTQYF. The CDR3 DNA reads TGTGCCAGCAGCCTGAAAGCGGGGCCGGCCAACACAGATACGCAGTATTTT.

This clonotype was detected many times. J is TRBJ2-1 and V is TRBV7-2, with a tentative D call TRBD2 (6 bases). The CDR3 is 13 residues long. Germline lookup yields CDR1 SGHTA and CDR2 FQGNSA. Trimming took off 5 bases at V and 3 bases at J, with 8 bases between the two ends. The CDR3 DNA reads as TGTGCCAGCAGCCCGGACTACTACAATGAGCAGTTCTTC. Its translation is CASSPDYYNEQFF. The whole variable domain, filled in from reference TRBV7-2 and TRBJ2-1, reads GAGVSQSPSNKVTEKGKDVELRCDPISGHTALYWYRQSLGQGLEFLIYFQGNSAPDKSGLPSDRFSAERTGGSVSTLTIQRTQQEDSAVYLCASSPDYYNEQFFGPGTRLTVL.